The 9 T cell receptor beta chains below all came from one sample that was sequenced in a study of cytotoxic CD8 clonotypes in ibrutinib-treated CLL. Sequenced by immunoSEQ multiplex PCR; TCRdb stores in-frame clones only, minus some. Seen here are 110,000 or so clones, more than 55% observed once, and the top ten hold around a third. Sequenced material: PBMCs, taken after 24 months of ibrutinib treatment. The receptor set was obtained from a human donor with chronic lymphocytic leukemia.

This clone was found a few times. This chain links TRBV9 with TRBJ2-7; D could derive from TRBD1 or TRBD2 (5 bases each). Germline V gene sequence: CDR1 SGDLS, CDR2 YYNGEE. V was pared by 5 bases and J by 2 bases, with 8 bases between. This CDR3 has 12 residues. CDR3 region: CASSTGPYEQYF. In nucleotides, the CDR3 is TGTGCCAGCAGTACGGGGCCCTACGAGCAGTACTTC.

The chain carries TRBV30 and TRBJ1-5, with D possibly matching TRBD1 (5 bases). Germline V CDR1 and CDR2: GTSNPN, SVGIG (reference sequence). CDR3 length: 14 residues. The V gene lost 4 bases and the J gene lost 2 bases, with 12 bases spanning the gap. This CDR3 is CAWKGEGGNQPQHF. The DNA of the CDR3 is TGTGCCTGGAAAGGGGAGGGTGGCAATCAGCCCCAGCATTTT.

The chain uses TRBV7-8 and TRBJ2-1; D is unclear. CDR1 and CDR2 (germline): SGHVS, FQNEAQ. The CDR3 length is 13 residues. Trimming removed 5 bases from V and 0 bases from J, with 5 bases in between. The CDR3 nucleotides read TGTGCCAGCAGCATTAACTCCTACAATGAGCAGTTCTTC. Translation gives CASSINSYNEQFF.

J is TRBJ1-2 and V is TRBV18; D ambiguous. This CDR3 has 15 amino acids. Trimming stripped 3 bases from V and 4 bases from J, with 15 bases between. Germline CDR1 reads KGHSH; CDR2 reads LQKENI. The CDR3 bases are TGTGCCAGCTCACCTGTCGGAGGGAGGACCTATGGCTACACCTTC. This sequence encodes CASSPVGGRTYGYTF.

J is TRBJ2-7 and V is TRBV9, with D hard to call. The V gene's germline CDR1 is SGDLS and CDR2 YYNGEE. The CDR3 covers 15 residues. The ends were cut back, 0 bases at V and 0 bases at J, with 10 bases in the middle. In DNA, the CDR3 is TGTGCCAGCAGCGTAGGCCCGGGTTTCTCCTACGAGCAGTACTTC. Its translation is CASSVGPGFSYEQYF.

The chain carries TRBV7-2 and TRBJ1-6, with D tentatively TRBD1 (5 bases). CDR1 is SGHTA and CDR2 is FQGNSA in the germline V gene. V lost 1 base and J 9 bases, leaving 19 bases between the germline ends. The CDR3 runs 17 residues. The CDR3 DNA sequence: TGTGCCAGCAGCTTAGGGTTTGGGGGGGATGGAGGTTCACCCCTCCACTTT. Translated, it gives CASSLGFGGDGGSPLHF. Filled out from reference TRBV7-2 and TRBJ1-6, the complete variable domain reads GAGVSQSPSNKVTEKGKDVELRCDPISGHTALYWYRQSLGQGLEFLIYFQGNSAPDKSGLPSDRFSAERTGGSVSTLTIQRTQQEDSAVYLCASSLGFGGDGGSPLHFGNGTRLTVT.

This clone turned up a few times. The J gene is TRBJ2-7, the V gene TRBV13; 9 positions agree with TRBD1. The CDR3 spans 14 residues. V shed 5 bases, J shed 5 bases, and the junction held 7 bases outside the gene matches. From germline, CDR1 is PRHDT and CDR2 FYEKMQ (reference sequence). The CDR3 bases are TGTGCCAGCAGCACGGGGACAGGGCCGGACGAGCAGTACTTC. It codes for CASSTGTGPDEQYF. Looking up the rest from reference TRBV13 and TRBJ2-7 gives the full variable domain: AAGVIQSPRHLIKEKRETATLKCYPIPRHDTVYWYQQGPGQDPQFLISFYEKMQSDKGSIPDRFSAQQFSDYHSELNMSSLELGDSALYFCASSTGTGPDEQYFGPGTRLTVT.

The rearrangement uses TRBV6-6 and TRBJ2-7; D may correspond to TRBD1 or TRBD2 (5 bases each). The germline V and J ends were trimmed by 4 bases and 3 bases, with 10 bases remaining between them. The CDR3 runs to 13 residues. In germline, CDR1 is MNHNY, CDR2 SVGAGI (reference sequence). CDR3 bases: TGTGCCAGCAGTTGGGGACCGATCTACGAGCAGTACTTC. Translating gives CASSWGPIYEQYF.

A few counts support this clone. This chain uses TRBV28 with TRBJ2-5; D is perhaps TRBD2 (5 bases). Germline CDR1 is MDHEN and CDR2 is SYDVKM. CDR3 length: 13 residues. V was shortened by 10 bases and J by 5 bases, with 17 bases between the two germline ends. This chain's CDR3 is CATLRGSRETQYF. Written as DNA, the CDR3 is TGTGCCACCCTTCGAGGGTCGAGGGAGACCCAGTACTTC.